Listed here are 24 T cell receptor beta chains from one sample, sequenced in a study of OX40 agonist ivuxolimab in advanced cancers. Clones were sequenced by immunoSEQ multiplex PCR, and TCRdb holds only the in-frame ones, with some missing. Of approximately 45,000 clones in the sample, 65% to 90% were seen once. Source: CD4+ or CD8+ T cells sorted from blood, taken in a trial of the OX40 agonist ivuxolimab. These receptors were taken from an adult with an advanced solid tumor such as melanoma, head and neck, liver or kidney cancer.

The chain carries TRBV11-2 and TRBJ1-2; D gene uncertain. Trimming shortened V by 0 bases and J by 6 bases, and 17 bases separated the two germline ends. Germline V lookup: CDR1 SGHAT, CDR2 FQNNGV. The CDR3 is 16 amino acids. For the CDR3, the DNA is TGTGCCAGCAGCTTAGAATCAGCTGTAGGTTCCCATGGCTACACCTTC. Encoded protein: CASSLESAVGSHGYTF.

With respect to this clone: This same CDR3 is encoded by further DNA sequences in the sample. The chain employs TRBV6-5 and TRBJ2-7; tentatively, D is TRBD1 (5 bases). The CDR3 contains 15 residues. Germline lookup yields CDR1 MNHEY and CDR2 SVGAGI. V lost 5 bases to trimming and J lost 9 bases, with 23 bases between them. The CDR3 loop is CASSPDWGGVGVQYF. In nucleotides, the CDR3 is TGTGCCAGCAGTCCCGATTGGGGCGGAGTAGGAGTGCAGTACTTC.

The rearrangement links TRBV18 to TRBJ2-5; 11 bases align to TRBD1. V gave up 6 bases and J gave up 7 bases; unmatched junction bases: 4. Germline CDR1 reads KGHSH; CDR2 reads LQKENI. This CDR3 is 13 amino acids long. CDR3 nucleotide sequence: TGTGCCAGCTCGTCCGGGACAGGGGGGACCCAGTACTTC. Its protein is CASSSGTGGTQYF.

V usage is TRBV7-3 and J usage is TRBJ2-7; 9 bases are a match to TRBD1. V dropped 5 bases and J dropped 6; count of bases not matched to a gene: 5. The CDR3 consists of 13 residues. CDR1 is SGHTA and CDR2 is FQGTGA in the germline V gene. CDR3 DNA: TGTGCCAGCAGCCGGGACAGGGAAGGCGAGCAGTACTTC. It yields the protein CASSRDREGEQYF.

CDR3 residues: CASSLGRRQIQETQYF. Written as DNA, the CDR3 is TGTGCCAGCAGCTTGGGGCGGCGACAGATACAAGAGACCCAGTACTTC. The chain uses TRBV5-6 and TRBJ2-5, with D tentatively TRBD1 (5 bases). With 0 bases removed from V and 2 bases from J, the gap between germline ends came to 14 bases. Germline CDR1 SGHDT, CDR2 YYEEEE. The CDR3 has 16 amino acids.

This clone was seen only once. The CDR3 DNA sequence: TGTGCCAGCAGCGTAAGCCCCCGGCAAAATGAGCAGTTCTTC. It encodes CASSVSPRQNEQFF. This chain links TRBV9 with TRBJ2-1; D not certain. CDR1 is SGDLS, CDR2 YYNGEE, per germline. The CDR3 is made up of 14 amino acids. V lost 1 base, J lost 7 bases, and 12 bases lay in between.

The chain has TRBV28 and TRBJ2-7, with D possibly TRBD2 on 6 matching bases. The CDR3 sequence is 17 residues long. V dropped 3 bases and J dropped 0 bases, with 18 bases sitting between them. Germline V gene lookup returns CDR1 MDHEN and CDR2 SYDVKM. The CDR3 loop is CASSFGSRRGHSYEQYF. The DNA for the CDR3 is TGTGCCAGCAGTTTTGGATCCCGGAGGGGCCACTCCTACGAGCAGTACTTC.

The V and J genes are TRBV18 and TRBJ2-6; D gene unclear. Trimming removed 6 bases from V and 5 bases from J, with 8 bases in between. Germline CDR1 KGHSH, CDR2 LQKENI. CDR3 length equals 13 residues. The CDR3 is CASSPYWANVLTF. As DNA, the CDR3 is TGTGCCAGCTCTCCGTACTGGGCCAACGTCCTGACTTTC. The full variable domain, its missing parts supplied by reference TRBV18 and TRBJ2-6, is NAGVMQNPRHLVRRRGQEARLRCSPMKGHSHVYWYRQLPEEGLKFMVYLQKENIIDESGMPKERFSAEFPKEGPSILRIQQVVRGDSAAYFCASSPYWANVLTFGAGSRLTVL.

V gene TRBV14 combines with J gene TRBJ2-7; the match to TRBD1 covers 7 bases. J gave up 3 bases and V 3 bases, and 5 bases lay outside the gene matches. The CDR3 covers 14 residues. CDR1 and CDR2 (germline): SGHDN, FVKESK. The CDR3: CASSQGQLYYEQYF. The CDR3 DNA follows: TGTGCCAGCAGCCAGGGACAGCTGTACTACGAGCAGTACTTC.

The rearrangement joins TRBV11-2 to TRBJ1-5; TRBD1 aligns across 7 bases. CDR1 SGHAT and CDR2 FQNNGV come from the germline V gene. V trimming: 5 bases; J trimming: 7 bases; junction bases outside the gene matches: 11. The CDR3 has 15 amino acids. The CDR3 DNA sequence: TGTGCCAGCAGCACACAGGGGTCTGGAAGACAGCCCCAGCATTTT. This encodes CASSTQGSGRQPQHF.

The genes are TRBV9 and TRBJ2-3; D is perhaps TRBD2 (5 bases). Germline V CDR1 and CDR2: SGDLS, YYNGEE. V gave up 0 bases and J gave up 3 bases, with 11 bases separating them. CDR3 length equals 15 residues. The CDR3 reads CASSVVGVNTDTQYF. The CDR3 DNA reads TGTGCCAGCAGCGTAGTGGGAGTCAATACAGATACGCAGTATTTT.

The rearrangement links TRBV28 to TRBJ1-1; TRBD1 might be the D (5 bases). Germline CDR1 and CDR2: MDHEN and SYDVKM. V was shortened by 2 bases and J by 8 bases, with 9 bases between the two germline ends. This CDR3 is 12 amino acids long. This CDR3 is CASSLTGYEAFF. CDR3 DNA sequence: TGTGCCAGCAGTTTAACAGGATACGAAGCTTTCTTT.

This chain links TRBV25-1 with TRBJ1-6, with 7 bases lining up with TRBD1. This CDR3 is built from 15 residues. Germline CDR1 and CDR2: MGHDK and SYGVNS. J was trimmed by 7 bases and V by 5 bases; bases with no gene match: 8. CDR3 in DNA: TGTGCCAGCAGTTCCAGGGGACAGATCAATTCACCCCTCCACTTT. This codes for CASSSRGQINSPLHF.

The CDR3 loop is CASPGTANTGELFF. The CDR3 DNA follows: TGTGCCAGCCCCGGGACTGCGAACACCGGGGAGCTGTTTTTT. The V and J genes are TRBV6-1 and TRBJ2-2; a weak D match, TRBD2 (6 bases). Germline lookup yields CDR1 MNHNS and CDR2 SASEGT. V lost 8 bases, J lost 0 bases, and 10 bases lay in between. This CDR3 has 14 residues.

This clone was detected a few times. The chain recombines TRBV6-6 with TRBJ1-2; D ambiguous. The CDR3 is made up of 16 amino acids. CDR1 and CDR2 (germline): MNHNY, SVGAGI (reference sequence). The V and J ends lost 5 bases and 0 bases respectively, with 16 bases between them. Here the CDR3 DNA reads TGTGCCAGCAGTACCCAGACCGACGGAGCTAACTATGGCTACACCTTC. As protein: CASSTQTDGANYGYTF.

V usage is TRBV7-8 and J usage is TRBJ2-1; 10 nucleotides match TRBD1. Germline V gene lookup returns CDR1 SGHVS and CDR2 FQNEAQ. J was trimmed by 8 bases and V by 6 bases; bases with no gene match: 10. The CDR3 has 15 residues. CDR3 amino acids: CASREGQGKGYEQFF. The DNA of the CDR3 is TGTGCCAGCAGGGAGGGACAGGGGAAGGGATATGAGCAGTTCTTC.

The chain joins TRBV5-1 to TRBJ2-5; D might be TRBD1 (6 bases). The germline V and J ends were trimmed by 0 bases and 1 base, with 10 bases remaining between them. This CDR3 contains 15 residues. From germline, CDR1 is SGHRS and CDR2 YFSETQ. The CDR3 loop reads CASSLGWDTQETQYF. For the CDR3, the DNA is TGCGCCAGCAGCTTGGGGTGGGACACCCAAGAGACCCAGTACTTC.

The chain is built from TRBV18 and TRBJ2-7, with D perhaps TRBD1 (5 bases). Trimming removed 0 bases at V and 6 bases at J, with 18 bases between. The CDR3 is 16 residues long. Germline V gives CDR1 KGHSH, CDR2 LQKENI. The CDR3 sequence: CASSPPVDSLVSEQYF. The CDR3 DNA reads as TGTGCCAGCTCACCACCCGTCGACAGCTTGGTTTCCGAGCAGTACTTC.

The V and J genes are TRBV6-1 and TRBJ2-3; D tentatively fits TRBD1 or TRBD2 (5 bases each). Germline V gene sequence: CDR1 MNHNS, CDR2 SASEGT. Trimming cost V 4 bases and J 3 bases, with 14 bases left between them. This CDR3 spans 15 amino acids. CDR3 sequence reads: CASSGEGSRTDTQYF. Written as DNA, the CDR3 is TGTGCCAGCAGTGGAGAGGGGTCACGGACAGATACGCAGTATTTT.

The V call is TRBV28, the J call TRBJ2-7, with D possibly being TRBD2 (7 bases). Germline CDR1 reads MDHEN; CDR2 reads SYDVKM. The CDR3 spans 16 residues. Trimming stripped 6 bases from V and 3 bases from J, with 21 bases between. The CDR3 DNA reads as TGTGCCAGCAGACGGAACAGGGAGGTAGCGGGCTACGAGCAGTACTTC. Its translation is CASRRNREVAGYEQYF. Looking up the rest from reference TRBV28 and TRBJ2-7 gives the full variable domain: DVKVTQSSRYLVKRTGEKVFLECVQDMDHENMFWYRQDPGLGLRLIYFSYDVKMKEKGDIPEGYSVSREKKERFSLILESASTNQTSMYLCASRRNREVAGYEQYFGPGTRLTVT.

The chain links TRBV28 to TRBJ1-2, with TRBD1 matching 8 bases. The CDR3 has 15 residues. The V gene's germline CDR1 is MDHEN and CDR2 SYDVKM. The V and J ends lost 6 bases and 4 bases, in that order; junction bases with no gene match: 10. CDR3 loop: CASRGTGPKSYGYTF. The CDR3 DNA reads TGTGCCAGCAGAGGGACAGGTCCTAAGTCCTATGGCTACACCTTC.

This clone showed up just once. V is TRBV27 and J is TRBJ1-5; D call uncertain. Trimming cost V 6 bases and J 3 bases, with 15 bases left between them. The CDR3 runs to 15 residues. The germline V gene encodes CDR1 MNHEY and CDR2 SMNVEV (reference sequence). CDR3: CASRDGRMLNQPQHF. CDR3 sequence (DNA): TGTGCCAGCAGAGACGGGAGGATGCTCAATCAGCCCCAGCATTTT.

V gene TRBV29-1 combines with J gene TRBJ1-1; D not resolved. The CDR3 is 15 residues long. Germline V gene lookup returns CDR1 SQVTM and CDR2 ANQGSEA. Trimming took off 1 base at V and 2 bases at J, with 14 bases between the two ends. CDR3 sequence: CSVEVPLPTNTEAFF. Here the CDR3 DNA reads TGCAGCGTTGAAGTTCCTTTACCGACCAACACTGAAGCTTTCTTT.

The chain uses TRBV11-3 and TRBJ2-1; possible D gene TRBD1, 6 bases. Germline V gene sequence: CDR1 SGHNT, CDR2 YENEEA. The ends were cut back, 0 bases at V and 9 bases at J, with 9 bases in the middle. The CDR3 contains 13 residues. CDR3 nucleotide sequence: TGTGCCAGCAGCTTAGAACAGGGATCTGAGCAGTTCTTC. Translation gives CASSLEQGSEQFF.